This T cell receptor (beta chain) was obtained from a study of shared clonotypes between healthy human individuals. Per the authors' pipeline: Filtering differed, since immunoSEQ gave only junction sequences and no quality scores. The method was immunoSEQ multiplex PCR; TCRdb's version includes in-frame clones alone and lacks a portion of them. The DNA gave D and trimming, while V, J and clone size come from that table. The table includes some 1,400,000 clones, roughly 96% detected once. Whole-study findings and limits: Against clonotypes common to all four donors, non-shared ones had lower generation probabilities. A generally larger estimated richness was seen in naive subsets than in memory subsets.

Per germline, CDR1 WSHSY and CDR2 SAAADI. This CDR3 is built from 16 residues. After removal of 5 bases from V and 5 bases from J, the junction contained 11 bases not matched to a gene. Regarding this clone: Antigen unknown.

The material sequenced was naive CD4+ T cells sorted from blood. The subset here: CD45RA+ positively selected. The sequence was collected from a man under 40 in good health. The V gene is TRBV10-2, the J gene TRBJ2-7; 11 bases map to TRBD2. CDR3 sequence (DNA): TGCGCCAGCAGTAGAACTAGCGGGAGCGGCGTCCACGAGCAGTACTTC. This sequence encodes CASSRTSGSGVHEQYF.